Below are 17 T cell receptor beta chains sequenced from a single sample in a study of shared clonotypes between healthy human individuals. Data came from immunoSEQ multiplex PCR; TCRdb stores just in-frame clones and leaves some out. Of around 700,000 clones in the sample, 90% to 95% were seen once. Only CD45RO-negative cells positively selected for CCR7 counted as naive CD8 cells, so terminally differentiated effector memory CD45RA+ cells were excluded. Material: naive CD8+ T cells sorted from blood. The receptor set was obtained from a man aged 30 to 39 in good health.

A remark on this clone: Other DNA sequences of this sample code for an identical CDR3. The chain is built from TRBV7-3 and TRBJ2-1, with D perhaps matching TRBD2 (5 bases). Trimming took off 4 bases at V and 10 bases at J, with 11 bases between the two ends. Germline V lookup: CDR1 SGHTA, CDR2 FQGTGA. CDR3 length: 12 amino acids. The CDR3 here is CASSSTGNEQFF. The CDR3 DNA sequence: TGTGCCAGCAGCTCAACCGGGAACGAGCAGTTCTTC.

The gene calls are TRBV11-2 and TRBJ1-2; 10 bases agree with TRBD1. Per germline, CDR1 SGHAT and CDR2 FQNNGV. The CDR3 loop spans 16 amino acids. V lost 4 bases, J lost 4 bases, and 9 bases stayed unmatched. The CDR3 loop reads CASSYVGTGVRYGYTF. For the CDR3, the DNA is TGTGCCAGCAGCTATGTGGGGACAGGGGTCCGCTATGGCTACACCTTC. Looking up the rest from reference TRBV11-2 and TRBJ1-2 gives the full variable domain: EAGVAQSPRYKIIEKRQSVAFWCNPISGHATLYWYQQILGQGPKLLIQFQNNGVVDDSQLPKDRFSAERLKGVDSTLKIQPAKLEDSAVYLCASSYVGTGVRYGYTFGSGTRLTVV.

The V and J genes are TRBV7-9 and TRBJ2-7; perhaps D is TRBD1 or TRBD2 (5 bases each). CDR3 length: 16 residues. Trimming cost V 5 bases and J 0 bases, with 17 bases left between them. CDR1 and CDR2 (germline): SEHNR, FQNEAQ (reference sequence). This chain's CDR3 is CASSTNLGDLSYEQYF. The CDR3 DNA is TGTGCCAGCAGCACCAACTTAGGGGACCTCTCCTACGAGCAGTACTTC.

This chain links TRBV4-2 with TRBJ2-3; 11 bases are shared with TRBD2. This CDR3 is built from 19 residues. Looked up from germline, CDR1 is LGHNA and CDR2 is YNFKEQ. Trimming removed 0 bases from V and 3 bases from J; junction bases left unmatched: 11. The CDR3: CASSQDLTSGNGRTDTQYF. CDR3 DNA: TGTGCCAGCAGCCAAGATTTGACTAGCGGGAACGGTCGAACAGATACGCAGTATTTT.

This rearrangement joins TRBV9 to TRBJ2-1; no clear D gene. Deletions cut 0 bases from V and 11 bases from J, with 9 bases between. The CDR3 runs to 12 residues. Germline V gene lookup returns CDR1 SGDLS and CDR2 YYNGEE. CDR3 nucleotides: TGTGCCAGCAGCGTAGCTCCAGGCCAGCAGTTCTTC. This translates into CASSVAPGQQFF.

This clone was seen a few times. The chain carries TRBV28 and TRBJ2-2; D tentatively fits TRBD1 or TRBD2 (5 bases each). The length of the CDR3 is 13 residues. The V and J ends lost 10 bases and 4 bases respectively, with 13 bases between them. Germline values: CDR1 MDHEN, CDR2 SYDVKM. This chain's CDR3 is CATSGRFTGELFF. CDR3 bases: TGTGCCACGTCGGGGCGGTTCACCGGGGAGCTGTTTTTT.

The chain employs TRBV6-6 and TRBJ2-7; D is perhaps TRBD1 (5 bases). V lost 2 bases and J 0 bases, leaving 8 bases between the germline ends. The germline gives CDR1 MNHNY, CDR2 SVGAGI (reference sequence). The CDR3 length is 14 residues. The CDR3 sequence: CASSYLRDSYEQYF. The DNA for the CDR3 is TGTGCCAGCAGTTACCTCAGGGACTCCTACGAGCAGTACTTC.

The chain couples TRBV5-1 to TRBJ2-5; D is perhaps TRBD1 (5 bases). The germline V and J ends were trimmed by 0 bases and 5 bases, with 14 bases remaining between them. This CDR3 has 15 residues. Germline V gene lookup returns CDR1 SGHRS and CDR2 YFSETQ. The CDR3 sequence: CASSLVGQGSETQYF. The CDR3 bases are TGCGCCAGCAGCTTGGTAGGGCAGGGATCGGAGACCCAGTACTTC.

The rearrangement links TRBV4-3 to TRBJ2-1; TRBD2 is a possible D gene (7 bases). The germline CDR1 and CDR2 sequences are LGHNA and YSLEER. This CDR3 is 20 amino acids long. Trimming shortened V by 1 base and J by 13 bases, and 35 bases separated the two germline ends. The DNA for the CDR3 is TGCGCCAGCAGCCAAGTAGGGTCGAGGGGGATCCCCAGAACCGGGACTACCCAGTTCTTC. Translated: CASSQVGSRGIPRTGTTQFF.

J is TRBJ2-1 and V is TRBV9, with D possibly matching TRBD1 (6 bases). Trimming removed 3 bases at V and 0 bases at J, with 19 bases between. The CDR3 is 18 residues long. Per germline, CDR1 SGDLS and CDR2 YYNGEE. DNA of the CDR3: TGTGCCAGCAGCGAGAACCCGGGGACACCGAGCTCCTACAATGAGCAGTTCTTC. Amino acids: CASSENPGTPSSYNEQFF.

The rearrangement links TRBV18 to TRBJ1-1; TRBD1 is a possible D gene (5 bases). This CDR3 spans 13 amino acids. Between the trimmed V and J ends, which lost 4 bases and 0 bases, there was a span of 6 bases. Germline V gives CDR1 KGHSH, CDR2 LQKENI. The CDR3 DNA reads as TGTGCCAGCTCACGGGACGTGAACACTGAAGCTTTCTTT. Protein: CASSRDVNTEAFF.

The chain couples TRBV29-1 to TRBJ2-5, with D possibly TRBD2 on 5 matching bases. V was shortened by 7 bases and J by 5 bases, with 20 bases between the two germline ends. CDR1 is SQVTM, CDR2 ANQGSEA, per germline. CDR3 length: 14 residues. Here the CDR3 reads CSAIEAGGWETQYF. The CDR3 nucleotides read TGCAGCGCAATAGAGGCAGGAGGTTGGGAGACCCAGTACTTC. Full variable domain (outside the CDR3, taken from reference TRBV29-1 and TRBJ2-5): SAVISQKPSRDICQRGTSLTIQCQVDSQVTMMFWYRQQPGQSLTLIATANQGSEATYESGFVIDKFPISRPNLTFSTLTVSNMSPEDSSIYLCSAIEAGGWETQYFGPGTRLLVL.

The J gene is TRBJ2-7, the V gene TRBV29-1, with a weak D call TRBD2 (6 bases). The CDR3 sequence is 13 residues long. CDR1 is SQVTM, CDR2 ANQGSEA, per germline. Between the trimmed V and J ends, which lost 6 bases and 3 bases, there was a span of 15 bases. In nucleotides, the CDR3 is TGCAGCGTAATTCAGGTGGGGGGCTACGAGCAGTACTTC. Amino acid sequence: CSVIQVGGYEQYF.

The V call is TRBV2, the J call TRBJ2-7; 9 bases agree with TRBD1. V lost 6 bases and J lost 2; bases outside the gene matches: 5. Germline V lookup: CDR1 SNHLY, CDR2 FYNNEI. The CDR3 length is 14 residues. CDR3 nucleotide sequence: TGTGCCAGCAGGTCGACAGGGGGTCCCTACGAGCAGTACTTC. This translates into CASRSTGGPYEQYF.

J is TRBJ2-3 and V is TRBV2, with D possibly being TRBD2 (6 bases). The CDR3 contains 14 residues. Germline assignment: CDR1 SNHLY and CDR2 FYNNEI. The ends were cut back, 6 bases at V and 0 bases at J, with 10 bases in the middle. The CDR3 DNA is TGTGCCAGCAGGGTTAGCGGTAGCACAGATACGCAGTATTTT. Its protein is CASRVSGSTDTQYF.

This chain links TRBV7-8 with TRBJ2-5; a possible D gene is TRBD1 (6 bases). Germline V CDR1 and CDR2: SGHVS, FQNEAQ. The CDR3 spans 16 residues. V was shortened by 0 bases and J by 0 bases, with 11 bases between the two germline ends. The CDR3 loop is CASSLAGTIYQETQYF. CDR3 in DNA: TGTGCCAGCAGCTTAGCGGGGACAATCTACCAAGAGACCCAGTACTTC.

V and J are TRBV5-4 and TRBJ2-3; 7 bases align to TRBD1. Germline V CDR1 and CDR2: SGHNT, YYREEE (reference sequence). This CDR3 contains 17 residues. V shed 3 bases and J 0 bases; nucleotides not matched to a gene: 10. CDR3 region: CASSSPQTGFSTDTQYF. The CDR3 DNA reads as TGTGCCAGCAGCTCCCCCCAGACAGGGTTCAGCACAGATACGCAGTATTTT.